This T cell receptor (beta chain) was documented in a study of Ad26.COV2.S vaccination and SARS-CoV-2 variants. General study findings and limits: Spike-specific TCR breadth was greater in vaccine than placebo recipients. From the TCR breadth and depth analyses, total T cell responses may have been underestimated.

Germline-derived CDR1 and CDR2 are SNHLY and FYNNEI. The CDR3 length is 14 residues. V gave up 1 base and J gave up 1 base, with 5 bases separating them. For this clone: Its matching antigen is unknown.

Repertoires were generated with immunoSEQ multiplex PCR, while TCRdb's copy carries only in-frame clones and drops some. This sample has fewer than 400,000 clones; around four fifths occur once, and the top ten carry around 2.2%. The treatment here: around 19 received Ad26.COV2.S at low or high dose, single or two shots; roughly 5 received placebo; per-sample allocation not given. Collection of samples fell on day 63 after the first vaccine or placebo injection. The chain is built from TRBV2 and TRBJ1-3, with a tentative D call TRBD1 (5 bases). The clonotype was recovered from a person aged 18-65 years who received the Ad26.COV2.S COVID-19 vaccine or a placebo. This sample comprised peripheral blood, obtained in a trial of Ad26.COV2.S vaccine versus placebo. The CDR3 loop is CASSEGGSGNTIYF. CDR3 nucleotide sequence: TGTGCCAGCAGTGAAGGGGGGTCTGGAAACACCATATATTTT.